This T cell receptor (beta chain) was observed in a study of glioma-infiltrating T cells. Overall study results and limits: Gliomas, especially low-grade, showed above-expected tissue-blood divergence; non-neoplastic patients showed below. Tissue and blood shared very few CDR3 sequences.

V dropped 1 base and J dropped 1; count of bases not matched to a gene: 3. The germline CDR1 and CDR2 sequences are SGHVS and FNYEAQ. The CDR3 loop spans 16 amino acids. The iRepertoire nested amplicon-rescue multiplex PCR amplified TCR alpha and beta CDR3s from RNA. TCRdb analysed the multiplex PCR reads with MiXCR anew, one entry per CDR3 protein. The data contain about 93,000 distinct CDR3 sequences, about 40% of them singletons. This clonotype was found many times. The antigen is unknown. V and J are TRBV7-6 and TRBJ2-3; 9 bases are a match to TRBD2. Sequencing used glioma tissue, nonneoplastic brain tissue, or PBMCs (not recorded which). This receptor was obtained from a human donor with low-grade glioma or glioblastoma, undergoing nonglioma brain surgery, or in good health (not recorded which). The CDR3 nucleotides are TGTGCCAGCAGCTTAGGCGGGAGGGCCGGCACAGATACGCAGTATTTT. It codes for CASSLGGRAGTDTQYF.